In its sample, the clone carrying this T cell receptor (beta chain) was seen many times. The antigen remains unidentified. Per germline, CDR1 SGHVS and CDR2 FNYEAQ. V lost 6 bases, J lost 7 bases, and 10 bases stayed unmatched. The CDR3 extends over 15 amino acids. These data originate in a study of spatial heterogeneity in lung cancer. Study-wide context: Alpha-chain sequences were detected in numbers that were consistently lower than beta-chain sequences. Study-level results: Ubiquitous expanded tumor TCRs surfaced in blood more at resection than they did at follow-up.

TCRdb processed the 5' RACE reads anew with MiXCR; each CDR3 protein has one entry. The table has about 7,000 distinct CDR3 sequences, about 7% seen once. Time point described: sample taken at primary tumor resection. Tumor, nontumor lung or frozen PBMC supplied whole RNA that was sequenced unsorted. This TCR was sampled from a male donor with early-stage non-small cell lung cancer. The sample in question was PBMCs, obtained at surgery. The V gene is TRBV7-6, the J gene TRBJ2-1; TRBD2 matches at 9 bases. The CDR3 DNA is TGTGCCAGCAGACTTACTAGCGGGCCGCGTAATGAGCAGTTCTTC. Residues: CASRLTSGPRNEQFF. Full variable domain (missing parts from reference TRBV7-6 and TRBJ2-1): GAGVSQSPRYKVTKRGQDVALRCDPISGHVSLYWYRQALGQGPEFLTYFNYEAQQDKSGLPNDRFSAERPEGSISTLTIQRTEQRDSAMYRCASRLTSGPRNEQFFGPGTRLTVL.